This T cell receptor (beta chain) appears in the sequencing data of a study of spatial heterogeneity in lung cancer. Study overall: The average appearance count of each unique TCR and UMI combination in raw reads was more than 8.5.

This clonotype has only a few counts. What it binds is not known. All TCR cDNA molecules were individually tagged with a unique molecular identifier. TCRdb called the 5' RACE reads again in MiXCR, with one record for every CDR3 protein. The sample has about 48,000 distinct CDR3 sequences; approximately 5% are singletons. General study findings and limits: Ubiquitous expanded tumor TCRs were seen in blood more at resection than at follow-up.

Time point specified: sample taken at primary tumor resection. Whole RNA came from tumor, nontumor lung or frozen PBMC and was sequenced without being sorted. Untreated early-stage non-small cell lung cancer patients, 72 in total, were the donors. Trimming removed 0 bases at V and 2 bases at J, with 7 bases between. From germline, CDR1 is SGHNT and CDR2 YYREEE (reference sequence). There are 14 residues in the CDR3. This material consisted of PBMCs, taken at surgery. The TCR was taken from a male donor with early-stage non-small cell lung cancer. The chain has TRBV5-4 and TRBJ2-3; D gene ambiguous. CDR3 sequence reads: CASSLVGSTDTQYF. CDR3 bases: TGTGCCAGCAGCTTGGTAGGGTCCACAGATACGCAGTATTTT.